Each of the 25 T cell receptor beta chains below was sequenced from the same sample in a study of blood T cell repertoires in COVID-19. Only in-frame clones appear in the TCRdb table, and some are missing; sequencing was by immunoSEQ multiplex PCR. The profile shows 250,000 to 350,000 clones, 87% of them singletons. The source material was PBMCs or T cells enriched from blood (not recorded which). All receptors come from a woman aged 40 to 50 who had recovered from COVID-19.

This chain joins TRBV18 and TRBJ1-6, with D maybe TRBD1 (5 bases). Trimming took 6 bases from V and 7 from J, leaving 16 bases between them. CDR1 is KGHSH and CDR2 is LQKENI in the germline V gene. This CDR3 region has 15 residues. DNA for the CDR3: TGTGCCAGCTCCGCACAGGAGCAGGCCAATTCACCCCTCCACTTT. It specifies CASSAQEQANSPLHF.

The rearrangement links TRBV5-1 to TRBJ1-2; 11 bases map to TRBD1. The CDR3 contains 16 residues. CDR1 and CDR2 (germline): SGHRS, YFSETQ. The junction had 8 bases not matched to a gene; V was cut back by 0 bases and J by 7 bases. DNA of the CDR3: TGCGCCAGCAGCTTGGCTTCGGGACAGGGGGTCGTTGGCTACACCTTC. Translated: CASSLASGQGVVGYTF.

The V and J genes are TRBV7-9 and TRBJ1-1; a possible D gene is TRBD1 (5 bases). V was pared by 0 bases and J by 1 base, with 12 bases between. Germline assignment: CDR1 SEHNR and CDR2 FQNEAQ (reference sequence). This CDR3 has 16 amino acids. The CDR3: CASSLAGGTANTEAFF. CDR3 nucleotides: TGTGCCAGCAGCTTAGCGGGCGGGACTGCGAACACTGAAGCTTTCTTT.

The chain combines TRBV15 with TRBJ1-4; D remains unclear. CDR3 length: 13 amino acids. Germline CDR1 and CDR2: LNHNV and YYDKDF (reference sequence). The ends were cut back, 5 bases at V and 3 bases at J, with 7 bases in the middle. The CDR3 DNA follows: TGTGCCACCAGCCGGGTGGCTAATGAAAAACTGTTTTTT. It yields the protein CATSRVANEKLFF.

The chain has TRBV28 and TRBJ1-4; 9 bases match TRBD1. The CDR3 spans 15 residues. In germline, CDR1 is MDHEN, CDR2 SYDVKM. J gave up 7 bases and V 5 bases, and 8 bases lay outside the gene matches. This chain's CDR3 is CASSIPGTGTEKLFF. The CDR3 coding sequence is TGTGCCAGCAGTATTCCCGGGACAGGGACTGAAAAACTGTTTTTT.

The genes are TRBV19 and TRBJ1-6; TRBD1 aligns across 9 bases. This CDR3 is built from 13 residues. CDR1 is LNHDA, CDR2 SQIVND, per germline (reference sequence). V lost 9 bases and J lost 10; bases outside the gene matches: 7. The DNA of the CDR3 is TGTGCCAGCCGGGACAGGGTTTTGTCACCCCTCCACTTT. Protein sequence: CASRDRVLSPLHF.

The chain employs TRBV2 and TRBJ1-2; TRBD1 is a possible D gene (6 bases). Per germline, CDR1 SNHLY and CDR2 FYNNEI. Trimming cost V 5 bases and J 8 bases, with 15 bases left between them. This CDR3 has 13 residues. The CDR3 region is CASSLNRVNGYTF. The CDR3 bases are TGTGCCAGCAGTCTCAACAGGGTAAACGGCTACACCTTC.

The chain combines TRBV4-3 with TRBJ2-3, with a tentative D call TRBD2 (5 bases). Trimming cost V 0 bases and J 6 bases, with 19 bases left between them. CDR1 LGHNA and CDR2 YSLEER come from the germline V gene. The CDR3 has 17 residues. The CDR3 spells CASSQDLRTDERDTQYF. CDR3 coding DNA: TGCGCCAGCAGCCAAGATTTGAGGACTGACGAAAGGGATACGCAGTATTTT.

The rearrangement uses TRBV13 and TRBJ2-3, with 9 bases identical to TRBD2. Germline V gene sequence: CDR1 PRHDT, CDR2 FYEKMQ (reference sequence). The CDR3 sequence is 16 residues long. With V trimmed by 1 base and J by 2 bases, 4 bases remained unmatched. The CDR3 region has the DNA TGTGCCAGCAGCTTAGTGGCTAGCGGGAACACAGATACGCAGTATTTT. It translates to CASSLVASGNTDTQYF.

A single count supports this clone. CDR3 loop: CASRSDRGRGETQYF. The CDR3 DNA reads TGTGCCAGCAGAAGTGACAGGGGACGGGGAGAGACCCAGTACTTC. The rearrangement links TRBV28 to TRBJ2-5, with TRBD1 matching over 8 bases. V trimming: 6 bases; J trimming: 4 bases; junction bases outside the gene matches: 10. Per the germline V gene, CDR1 is MDHEN and CDR2 is SYDVKM. This CDR3 has 15 amino acids.

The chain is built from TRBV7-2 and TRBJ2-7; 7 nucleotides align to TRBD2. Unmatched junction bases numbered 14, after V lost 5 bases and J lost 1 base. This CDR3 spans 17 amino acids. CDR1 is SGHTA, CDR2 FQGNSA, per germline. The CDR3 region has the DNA TGTGCCAGCAGCCCCCGAAGATGGGGCGGGAGATCCTACGAGCAGTACTTC. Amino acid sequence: CASSPRRWGGRSYEQYF.

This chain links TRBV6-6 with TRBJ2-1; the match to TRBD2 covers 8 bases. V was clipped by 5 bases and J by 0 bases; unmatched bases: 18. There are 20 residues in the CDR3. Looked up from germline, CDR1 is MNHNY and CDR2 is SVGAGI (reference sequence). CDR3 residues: CASSPRAGTRPFSSYNEQFF. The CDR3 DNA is TGTGCCAGCAGTCCCCGAGCCGGGACTAGGCCCTTTAGCTCCTACAATGAGCAGTTCTTC.

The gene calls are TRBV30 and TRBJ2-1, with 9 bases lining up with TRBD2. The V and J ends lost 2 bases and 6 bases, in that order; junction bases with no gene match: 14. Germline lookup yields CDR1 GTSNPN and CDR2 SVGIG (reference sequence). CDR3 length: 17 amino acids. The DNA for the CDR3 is TGTGCCTGGAGTACGGGGCGGTTGCGGGAGGGCCGCAATGAGCAGTTCTTC. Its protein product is CAWSTGRLREGRNEQFF.

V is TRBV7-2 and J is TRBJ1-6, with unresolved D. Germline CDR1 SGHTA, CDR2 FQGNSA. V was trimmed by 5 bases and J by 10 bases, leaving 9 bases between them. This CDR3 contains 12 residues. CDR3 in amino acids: CASSPSGSPLHF. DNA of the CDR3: TGTGCCAGCAGCCCCTCGGGGTCACCCCTCCACTTT.

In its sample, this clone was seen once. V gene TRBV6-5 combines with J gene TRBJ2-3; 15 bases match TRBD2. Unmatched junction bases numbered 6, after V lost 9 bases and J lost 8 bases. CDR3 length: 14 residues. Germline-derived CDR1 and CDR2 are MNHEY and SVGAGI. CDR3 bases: TGTGCCAGTGGACTAGCGGGAGGGCCGGGTACGCAGTATTTT. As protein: CASGLAGGPGTQYF.

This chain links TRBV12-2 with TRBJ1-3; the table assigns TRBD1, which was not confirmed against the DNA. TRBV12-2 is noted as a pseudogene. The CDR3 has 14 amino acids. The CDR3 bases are TGTGCAAGTCGCCCAACAGGGTCTGGAAACACCATATATTTT. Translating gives CASRPTGSGNTIYF.

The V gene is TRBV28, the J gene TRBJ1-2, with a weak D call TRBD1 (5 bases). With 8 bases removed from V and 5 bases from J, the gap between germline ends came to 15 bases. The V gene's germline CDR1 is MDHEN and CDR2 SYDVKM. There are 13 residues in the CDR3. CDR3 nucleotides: TGTGCCAGCCGATCAGGGATTATTTATGGCTACACCTTC. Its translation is CASRSGIIYGYTF.

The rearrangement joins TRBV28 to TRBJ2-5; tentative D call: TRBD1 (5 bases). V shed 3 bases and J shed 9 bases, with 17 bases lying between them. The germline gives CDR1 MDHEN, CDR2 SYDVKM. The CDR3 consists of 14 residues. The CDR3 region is CASSFGHVPTAQYF. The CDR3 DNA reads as TGTGCCAGCAGTTTCGGACATGTCCCGACGGCCCAGTACTTC.

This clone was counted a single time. In DNA form, the CDR3 reads TGTGCCAGCCACCAGGGGTTTGAGCAGTACTTC. The encoded protein is CASHQGFEQYF. This chain uses TRBV28 with TRBJ2-7, with D possibly matching TRBD1 (6 bases). This CDR3 contains 11 residues. From germline, CDR1 is MDHEN and CDR2 SYDVKM. V was clipped by 8 bases and J by 7 bases, with 12 bases between them.

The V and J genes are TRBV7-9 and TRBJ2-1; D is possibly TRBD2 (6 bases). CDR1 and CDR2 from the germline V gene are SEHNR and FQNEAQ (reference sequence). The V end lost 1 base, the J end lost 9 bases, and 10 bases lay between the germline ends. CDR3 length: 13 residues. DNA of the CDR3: TGTGCCAGCAGCTTAGTGGGGGGAGGTGAGCAGTTCTTC. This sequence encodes CASSLVGGGEQFF. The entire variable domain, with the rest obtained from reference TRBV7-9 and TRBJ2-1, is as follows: DTGVSQNPRHKITKRGQNVTFRCDPISEHNRLYWYRQTLGQGPEFLTYFQNEAQLEKSRLLSDRFSAERPKGSFSTLEIQRTEQGDSAMYLCASSLVGGGEQFFGPGTRLTVL.

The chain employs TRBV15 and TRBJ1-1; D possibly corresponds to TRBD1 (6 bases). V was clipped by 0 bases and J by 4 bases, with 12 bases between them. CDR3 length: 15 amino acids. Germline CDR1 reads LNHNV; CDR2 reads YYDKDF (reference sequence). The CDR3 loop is CATSREGQRGTEAFF. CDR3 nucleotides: TGTGCCACCAGCAGAGAAGGACAGAGAGGCACTGAAGCTTTCTTT.

In DNA form, the CDR3 reads TGTGCCAGCAGCTTAGCGTCGACAGAAGCTTACAATGAGCAGTTCTTC. Amino acid sequence: CASSLASTEAYNEQFF. The chain uses TRBV7-2 and TRBJ2-1; possible D gene TRBD1, 5 bases. Germline assignment: CDR1 SGHTA and CDR2 FQGNSA. This CDR3 is 16 amino acids long. Trimming removed 0 bases from V and 4 bases from J, with 13 bases in between.

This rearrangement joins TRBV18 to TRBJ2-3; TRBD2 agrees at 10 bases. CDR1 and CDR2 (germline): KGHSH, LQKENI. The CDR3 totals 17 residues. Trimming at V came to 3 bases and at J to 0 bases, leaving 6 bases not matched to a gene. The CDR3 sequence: CASSPPLAGGSTDTQYF. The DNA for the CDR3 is TGTGCCAGCTCACCCCCTTTAGCGGGGGGAAGCACAGATACGCAGTATTTT. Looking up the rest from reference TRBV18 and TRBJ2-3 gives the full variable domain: NAGVMQNPRHLVRRRGQEARLRCSPMKGHSHVYWYRQLPEEGLKFMVYLQKENIIDESGMPKERFSAEFPKEGPSILRIQQVVRGDSAAYFCASSPPLAGGSTDTQYFGPGTRLTVL.

CDR3 region: CASSPRLAGGVDEQFF. For the CDR3, the DNA is TGTGCCAGCAGCCCCAGACTAGCGGGGGGAGTGGATGAGCAGTTCTTC. V and J are TRBV3-1 (or the pseudogene TRBV3-2) and TRBJ2-1; the match to TRBD2 covers 13 bases. The CDR3 spans 16 residues. V was clipped by 4 bases and J by 8 bases; unmatched bases: 8. Germline V gives CDR1 LGHDT, CDR2 YNNKEL (reference sequence).

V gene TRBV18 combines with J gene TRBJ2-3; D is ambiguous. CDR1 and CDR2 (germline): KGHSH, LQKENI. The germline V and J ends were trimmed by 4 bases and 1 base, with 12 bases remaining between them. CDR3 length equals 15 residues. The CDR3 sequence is CASSLGSRRTDTQYF. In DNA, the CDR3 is TGTGCCAGCTCACTGGGTTCGAGGCGCACAGATACGCAGTATTTT.